The 2 T cell receptor beta chains below were found in one sample sequenced in a study of shared clonotypes between healthy human individuals. TCRdb keeps only in-frame clones here, not all; method: immunoSEQ multiplex PCR. The sample holds about 490,000 clones; about 79% are singletons and the top ten take 10% to 15%. What was sequenced was PBMCs. These receptors originate from a woman aged 40 to 50 in good health. Some clones in this sample may be carry-over from other donors' samples.

This CDR3 reads CASSLEGFNEKLFF. In DNA, the CDR3 is TGCGCCAGCAGCTTGGAGGGGTTTAATGAAAAACTGTTTTTT. The genes are TRBV5-1 and TRBJ1-4, with D possibly TRBD1 on 5 matching bases. Trimming left V 0 bases short and J 4 bases short, with 7 bases between. The V gene's germline CDR1 is SGHRS and CDR2 YFSETQ. This CDR3 region has 14 residues.

This clone turned up a few times. The chain employs TRBV7-2 and TRBJ1-1; no definite D call. Per the germline V gene, CDR1 is SGHTA and CDR2 is FQGNSA. CDR3 length: 14 residues. Trimming removed 3 bases from V and 2 bases from J, with 10 bases in between. In DNA, the CDR3 is TGTGCCAGCAGCTTTTTGACAAGCAACACTGAAGCTTTCTTT. Residues: CASSFLTSNTEAFF.